This T cell receptor (beta chain) was documented in a study of cytomegalovirus exposure and HLA in healthy donors. Study context: Findings of an earlier analysis included roughly 120 million unique TCR beta sequences from 200 million or so T cells.

Losses at the gene ends were 1 base for V and 8 bases for J; bases not matched to a gene: 5. The V gene's germline CDR1 is KGHSH and CDR2 LQKENI. This CDR3 is built from 14 residues. Comment on this clone: Antigen specificity is unknown.

Notes on the study in general: Presence/absence analyses rested on an assumption that sequencing depth was roughly uniform across donors. In a later analysis, productive TCRs from donors in an Asian-associated ancestry cluster reportedly carried fewer N-insertions than the cohort mean. It was reported that the classifier diagnosed cytomegalovirus status with high specificity and sensitivity in both the original and validation cohorts.

Use of 60 Vbeta and 13 Jbeta primers characterized the PCR. Profiled with immunoSEQ multiplex PCR; TCRdb holds only in-frame clones, not every one. The repertoire consists of about 250,000 clones, with nearly 95% occurring once and the leading ten covering less than 2%. The origin of this receptor is a girl aged 2 to 10 in good health and CMV-seronegative. The chain employs TRBV18 and TRBJ1-2; TRBD1 agrees at 9 bases. The sample comprised PBMCs. CDR3 sequence reads: CASSPLDRGGGYTF. The CDR3 nucleotides read TGTGCCAGCTCACCACTGGACAGGGGAGGCGGCTACACCTTC.